A selection of T cell receptor beta chains follows, all from one sample in a study of cytomegalovirus exposure and HLA in healthy donors. Produced via immunoSEQ multiplex PCR; TCRdb's table is partial and in-frame only. Among more than 75,000 clones, less than 80% were seen once, and the ten largest hold about 9%. What was sequenced was PBMCs. These receptors came from a middle-aged man in good health and CMV-seropositive. The conserved cysteine and the conserved F or W are not part of the CDR3 here.

v_call: TRBV9
j_call: TRBJ2-2
cdr3_length: 14
cdr3_aa: ASSVGTGAATGELF

v_call: TRBV4-2
j_call: TRBJ2-7
cdr3_length: 14
cdr3_aa: ASSQGSGQGIYEQY

v_call: TRBV6-1
j_call: TRBJ1-1
cdr3_length: 9
cdr3_aa: ASSEVREAF

v_call: TRBV4-3
j_call: TRBJ2-6
cdr3_length: 13
cdr3_aa: ASSQDMTGTNVLT

v_call: TRBV5-4
j_call: TRBJ2-7
cdr3_length: 13
cdr3_aa: ASSLKGLRSYEQY

v_call: TRBV15
j_call: TRBJ2-1
cdr3_length: 13
cdr3_aa: ATSRESGGPNEQF

v_call: TRBV5-4
j_call: TRBJ2-1
cdr3_length: 13
cdr3_aa: ASSGGLSSYNEQF

v_call: TRBV2
j_call: TRBJ2-2
cdr3_length: 13
cdr3_aa: ASRETGLGTGELF

v_call: TRBV5-5
j_call: TRBJ2-5
cdr3_length: 13
cdr3_aa: ASSEYLAQGETQY

v_call: TRBV5-6
j_call: TRBJ2-7
cdr3_length: 13
cdr3_aa: ASRVAGGPGDEQY

v_call: TRBV7-2
j_call: TRBJ1-2
cdr3_length: 11
cdr3_aa: ASSIDRSYGYT

v_call: TRBV30
j_call: TRBJ2-1
cdr3_length: 13
cdr3_aa: ALLPGASGAREQF

v_call: TRBV15
j_call: TRBJ2-2
cdr3_length: 14
cdr3_aa: ATSRVLAGFTGELF

v_call: TRBV28
j_call: TRBJ1-6
cdr3_length: 15
cdr3_aa: ASSSGSGGRFNSPLH

v_call: TRBV27
j_call: TRBJ2-3
cdr3_length: 13
cdr3_aa: ASALFGQYTDTQY

v_call: TRBV2
j_call: TRBJ2-7
cdr3_length: 11
cdr3_aa: ASSEDSPYEQY

v_call: TRBV5-6
j_call: TRBJ2-6
cdr3_length: 14
cdr3_aa: ASSFSRVSGANVLT

v_call: TRBV30
j_call: TRBJ2-5
cdr3_length: 9
cdr3_aa: AWGGIETQY

v_call: TRBV6-4
j_call: TRBJ1-5
cdr3_length: 11
cdr3_aa: ASSRQEQEPQH

v_call: TRBV5-4
j_call: TRBJ2-1
cdr3_length: 11
cdr3_aa: ASSLTGLNEQF

v_call: TRBV5-4
j_call: TRBJ1-5
cdr3_length: 11
cdr3_aa: ASSPGFNQPQH

v_call: TRBV6-5
j_call: TRBJ2-1
cdr3_length: 14
cdr3_aa: ASSSARGSSYNEQF

v_call: TRBV11-2
j_call: TRBJ1-1
cdr3_length: 14
cdr3_aa: ASSSSDRGSRTEAF

v_call: TRBV19
j_call: TRBJ2-6
cdr3_length: 12
cdr3_aa: ASLKSSGANVLT

v_call: TRBV27
j_call: TRBJ2-1
cdr3_length: 15
cdr3_aa: ASSWISGPSSYNEQF

v_call: TRBV7-9
j_call: TRBJ1-1
cdr3_length: 14
cdr3_aa: ASSLDTGGAGTEAF

v_call: TRBV5-8
j_call: TRBJ2-1
cdr3_length: 10
cdr3_aa: ASSAGANEQF

v_call: TRBV30
j_call: TRBJ1-5
cdr3_length: 13
cdr3_aa: AWSVGTGVNQPQH

v_call: TRBV19
j_call: TRBJ2-6
cdr3_length: 17
cdr3_aa: ASSTIQTRTQSGANVLT

v_call: TRBV7-2
j_call: TRBJ1-2
cdr3_length: 12
cdr3_aa: ASSLGGGNYGYT

v_call: TRBV7-9
j_call: TRBJ2-2
cdr3_length: 14
cdr3_aa: SSSVTGTGVTGELF

v_call: TRBV7-6
j_call: TRBJ1-1
cdr3_length: 13
cdr3_aa: ASSLEGHQNTEAF

v_call: TRBV6-5
j_call: TRBJ2-7
cdr3_length: 12
cdr3_aa: ASRRTASSYEQY

v_call: TRBV28
j_call: TRBJ2-2
cdr3_length: 17
cdr3_aa: ASSPRQGALVRSTGELF

v_call: TRBV19
j_call: TRBJ1-5
cdr3_length: 11
cdr3_aa: ASSTFQGQPQH

v_call: TRBV7-8
j_call: TRBJ2-7
cdr3_length: 13
cdr3_aa: ASSVQGGGYYEQY

v_call: TRBV30
j_call: TRBJ2-1
cdr3_length: 11
cdr3_aa: AWQREAYNEQF

v_call: TRBV21-1
j_call: TRBJ1-1
cdr3_length: 13
cdr3_aa: ASSPIGWTEAEAF

v_call: TRBV28
j_call: TRBJ2-7
cdr3_length: 9
cdr3_aa: ASSLSRQQY

v_call: TRBV19
j_call: TRBJ1-6
cdr3_length: 14
cdr3_aa: ASSRTGATYNSPLH

v_call: TRBV4-3
j_call: TRBJ2-1
cdr3_length: 12
cdr3_aa: ASSQGELDQPPF

v_call: TRBV18
j_call: TRBJ1-5
cdr3_length: 12
cdr3_aa: ASSVDGLNQPQH

v_call: TRBV6-5
j_call: TRBJ1-1
cdr3_length: 12
cdr3_aa: ASSLDRLNTEAF

v_call: TRBV9
j_call: TRBJ2-7
cdr3_length: 11
cdr3_aa: ASSGNREGEQY

v_call: TRBV15
j_call: TRBJ2-1
cdr3_length: 16
cdr3_aa: ATSRDSRRVSSYNEQF